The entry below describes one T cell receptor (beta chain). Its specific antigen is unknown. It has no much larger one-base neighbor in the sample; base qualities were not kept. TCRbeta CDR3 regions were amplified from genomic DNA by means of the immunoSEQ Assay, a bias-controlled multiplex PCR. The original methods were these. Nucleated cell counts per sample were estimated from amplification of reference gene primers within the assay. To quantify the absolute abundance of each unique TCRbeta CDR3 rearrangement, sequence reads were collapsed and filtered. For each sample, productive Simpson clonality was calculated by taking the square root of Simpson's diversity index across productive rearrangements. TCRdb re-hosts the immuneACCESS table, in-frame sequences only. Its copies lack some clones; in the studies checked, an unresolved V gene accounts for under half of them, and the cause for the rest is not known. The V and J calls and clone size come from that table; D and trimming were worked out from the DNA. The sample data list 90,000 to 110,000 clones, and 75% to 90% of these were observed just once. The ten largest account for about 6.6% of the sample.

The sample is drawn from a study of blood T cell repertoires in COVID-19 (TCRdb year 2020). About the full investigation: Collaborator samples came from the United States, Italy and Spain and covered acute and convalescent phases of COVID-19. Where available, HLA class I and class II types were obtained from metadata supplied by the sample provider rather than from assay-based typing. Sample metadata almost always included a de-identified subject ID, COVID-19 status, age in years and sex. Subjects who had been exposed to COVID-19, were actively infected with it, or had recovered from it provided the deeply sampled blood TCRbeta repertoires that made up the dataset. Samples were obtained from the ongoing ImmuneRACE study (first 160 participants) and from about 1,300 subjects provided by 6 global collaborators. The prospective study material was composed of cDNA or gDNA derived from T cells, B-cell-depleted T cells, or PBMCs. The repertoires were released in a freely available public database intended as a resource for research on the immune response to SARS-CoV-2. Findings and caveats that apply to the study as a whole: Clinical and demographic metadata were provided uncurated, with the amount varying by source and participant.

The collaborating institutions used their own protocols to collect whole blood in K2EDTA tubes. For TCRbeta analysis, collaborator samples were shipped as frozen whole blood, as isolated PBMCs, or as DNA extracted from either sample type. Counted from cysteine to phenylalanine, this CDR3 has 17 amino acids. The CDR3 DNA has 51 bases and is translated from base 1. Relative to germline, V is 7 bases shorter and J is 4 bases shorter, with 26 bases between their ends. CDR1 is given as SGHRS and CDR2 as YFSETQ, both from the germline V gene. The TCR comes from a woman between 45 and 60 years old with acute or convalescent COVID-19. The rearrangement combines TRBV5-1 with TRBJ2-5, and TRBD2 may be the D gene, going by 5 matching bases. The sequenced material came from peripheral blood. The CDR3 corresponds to CASVNSVGVSSGETQYF. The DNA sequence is TGCGCCAGCGTCAACTCGGTGGGAGTTTCAAGCGGAGAGACCCAGTACTTC.